The source of this T cell receptor (beta chain) is a study of PD-1 blockade in classical Hodgkin lymphoma. Study-level points and caveats: Among the patients, those starting nivolumab under 1 year after ASCT were excluded. Whatever underlies the repertoire differences (possibly disease activity or prior therapy) remains undefined. Baseline diversity in complete responders resembled that of newly diagnosed patients.

This clone has a handful of counts. Antigen specificity is unknown. The length of the CDR3 is 15 residues. Germline CDR1 and CDR2: SEHNR and FQNEAQ (reference sequence). Trimming removed 5 bases at V and 0 bases at J, with 11 bases between. Time point described: cycle 4 day 1 (C4D1), after more than five weeks of nivolumab. There was relapse after autologous stem cell transplantation in every patient, and there was variation in brentuximab vedotin exposure. The protocol was immunoSEQ multiplex PCR, while the TCRdb copy is restricted to in-frame clones and leaves out a portion. This sample has tens of thousands of clones, with 70% to 80% found just once.

This receptor was identified in a human donor with classical Hodgkin lymphoma. The genes are TRBV7-9 and TRBJ1-3; a possible D gene is TRBD1 (5 bases). This sample comprised peripheral blood mononuclear cells (PBMCs), obtained before the fourth cycle of nivolumab. The CDR3 loop reads CASSPRQLSGNTIYF. Here the CDR3 DNA reads TGTGCCAGCAGCCCCCGACAGCTCTCTGGAAACACCATATATTTT.